These 31 T cell receptor beta chains originate from one sample sequenced in a study of immune characterization of retroperitoneal liposarcoma (dated by TCRdb to the late 2010s). Preparation of the library involved PCR. For sequencing, a NextSeq 500 was employed. TCRdb handled the public reads itself, with Q25 trimming in fastp and clone calling in MiXCR, and kept productive beta chains. Each CDR3 protein gets just one entry, which takes the most common genes and DNA from the rows behind it. The sample includes some 8,200 distinct CDR3 sequences, with under 50% observed a single time. The ten largest clones take up under 15% of the sample. Sequences were obtained from tumor tissue. These receptors were taken from a male donor with retroperitoneal liposarcoma.

J is TRBJ2-1 and V is TRBV11-3; TRBD2 aligns across 9 bases. Per germline, CDR1 SGHNT and CDR2 YENEEA. This CDR3 spans 16 amino acids. V shed 1 base, J shed 13 bases, and the junction held 14 bases outside the gene matches. The CDR3 coding sequence is TGTGCCAGCAGCTTAGTTGTGCGGGAGGGCCGAGAGACCCAGTTCTTC. Protein sequence: CASSLVVREGRETQFF.

This clonotype was recorded a few times. CDR3 nucleotides: TGTGCCAGCACAACACGCTCTCAAGCTTTCTTT. Protein product: CASTTRSQAFF. The chain recombines TRBV6-1 with TRBJ1-1; D not resolved. Looked up from germline, CDR1 is MNHNS and CDR2 is SASEGT. Trimming left V 7 bases short and J 9 bases short, with 12 bases between. The CDR3 extends over 11 amino acids.

This clonotype has a handful of counts. This sequence joins TRBV7-3 and TRBJ2-1; the D gene is possibly TRBD1 (5 bases). V lost 3 bases, J lost 13 bases, and 16 bases lay in between. The CDR3 totals 13 residues. From germline, CDR1 is SGHTA and CDR2 FQGTGA. Written as DNA, the CDR3 is TGTGCCAGCAGCTTTCAGGGAAGTGAGACCCAGTTCTTC. Its protein product is CASSFQGSETQFF.

This clonotype was detected a few times. This chain links TRBV6-1 with TRBJ2-7, with TRBD1 identical over 10 bases. The CDR3 sequence is 14 residues long. Trimming removed 5 bases from V and 2 bases from J; junction bases left unmatched: 3. CDR1 is MNHNS, CDR2 SASEGT, per germline. In nucleotides, the CDR3 is TGTGCCAGCAGTTACGGACAGGGGGCCTACGAGCAGTACTTC. This sequence encodes CASSYGQGAYEQYF.

The sample holds a few counts of this clonotype. The gene calls are TRBV6-1 and TRBJ2-5; tentatively, D is TRBD2 (6 bases). The last part of the DNA fits TRBJ2-1 better; the J call may be wrong. The CDR3 contains 14 residues. CDR1 is MNHNS, CDR2 SASEGT, per germline. The chain's CDR3 is CASDRGRDLRTQFF. The CDR3 DNA follows: TGTGCCAGTGATCGCGGGCGGGACCTTCGGACCCAGTTCTTC.

This chain connects TRBV11-2 to TRBJ2-3, with 10 bases lining up with TRBD1. With V trimmed by 5 bases and J by 6 bases, 8 bases remained unmatched. This CDR3 is 15 amino acids long. Germline V gives CDR1 SGHAT, CDR2 FQNNGV. The CDR3: CASSLGDRGGDTQYF. CDR3 coding DNA: TGTGCCAGCAGCCTAGGGGACAGGGGAGGGGATACGCAGTATTTT.

In this sample, this clonotype turned up a few times. This chain connects TRBV6-6 to TRBJ2-2, with TRBD2 as a possible D gene (5 bases). The CDR3 length is 13 residues. CDR1 is MNHNY and CDR2 is SVGAGI in the germline V gene (reference sequence). The ends were cut back, 2 bases at V and 5 bases at J, with 6 bases in the middle. The CDR3 sequence: CASSYRLTGELFF. CDR3 coding DNA: TGTGCCAGCAGTTACCGACTAACCGGGGAGCTGTTTTTT.

V and J are TRBV6-1 and TRBJ2-1; the D is unclear. The CDR3 consists of 15 residues. With 6 bases removed from V and 9 bases from J, the gap between germline ends came to 21 bases. Germline CDR1 is MNHNS and CDR2 is SASEGT. The CDR3 loop reads CASSRRPICPCEQFF. In nucleotides, the CDR3 is TGTGCCAGCAGCCGCCGCCCGATATGCCCCTGTGAGCAGTTCTTC.

This clonotype occurred a few times. The chain combines TRBV7-6 with TRBJ2-1, with TRBD2 identical over 7 bases. J lost 1 base, V lost 5 bases, and 2 bases had no gene match. Per germline, CDR1 SGHVS and CDR2 FNYEAQ. The CDR3 extends over 14 amino acids. The CDR3 nucleotides read TGTGCCAGCAGCAAGGGACTATCCTACAATGAGCAGTTCTTC. This codes for CASSKGLSYNEQFF.

V and J are TRBV7-2 and TRBJ2-3, with 10 bases fitting TRBD2. The trim removed 0 bases at V and 4 bases at J, leaving 4 bases unmatched. Looked up from germline, CDR1 is SGHTA and CDR2 is FQGNSA. This CDR3 is 16 amino acids long. The CDR3 spells CASSLAPAGGPDTQYF. The CDR3, as DNA: TGTGCCAGCAGCTTAGCCCCAGCGGGGGGGCCAGATACGCAGTATTTT.

By frequency in the sample, this clonotype is medium-sized (0.01 to 0.1%). The chain recombines TRBV6-1 with TRBJ1-6; no clear D gene. The V and J ends lost 7 bases and 2 bases respectively, with 9 bases between them. This CDR3 region has 14 residues. From germline, CDR1 is MNHNS and CDR2 SASEGT. The CDR3 loop reads CASNSGPYNSPLHF. In nucleotides, the CDR3 is TGTGCCAGCAACTCCGGGCCCTATAATTCACCCCTCCACTTT.

This clonotype was observed a single time. This rearrangement joins TRBV6-1 to TRBJ1-1, with D hard to call. There are 14 residues in the CDR3. Trimming stripped 4 bases from V and 1 base from J, with 10 bases between. Germline loops: CDR1 MNHNS, CDR2 SASEGT. CDR3 sequence (DNA): TGTGCCAGCAGTGTGAGTGAGGGGAACACTGAAGCTTTCTTT. Residues: CASSVSEGNTEAFF.

In this sample, this clonotype is medium-sized. The V gene is TRBV6-6, the J gene TRBJ2-1; D is ambiguous. The assigned J gene may be wrong: the sequence end matches TRBJ2-7 better. The germline V gene encodes CDR1 MNHNY and CDR2 SVGAGI (reference sequence). The CDR3 spans 16 residues. The CDR3 DNA reads as TGTGCCAGCAGTTACGGCGCAAGGCTAGTGGGCTACGAGCAGTACTTC. This encodes CASSYGARLVGYEQYF.

This clonotype was observed a few times. This chain connects TRBV6-6 to TRBJ2-1, with 14 bases aligning to TRBD2. Near its end, the DNA agrees better with TRBJ2-7, so the J call may be wrong. The V gene's germline CDR1 is MNHNY and CDR2 SVGAGI (reference sequence). The CDR3 has 17 residues. The CDR3 DNA is TGTGCCAGCAGTTACGGGAGACTAGCGGGAGGGTACAATGAGCAGTACTTC. Residues: CASSYGRLAGGYNEQYF.

The rearrangement joins TRBV7-8 to TRBJ2-5; 8 nucleotides line up with TRBD2. The DNA end lines up better with TRBJ2-7; the J call may be wrong. The germline gives CDR1 SGHVS, CDR2 FQNEAQ. There are 15 residues in the CDR3. The CDR3 sequence is CASSWAFGRAYEQYF. DNA of the CDR3: TGTGCCAGCAGCTGGGCCTTCGGGAGGGCCTACGAGCAGTACTTC.

J is TRBJ1-1 and V is TRBV6-1, with D maybe TRBD1 (6 bases). CDR3 length equals 11 residues. Germline values: CDR1 MNHNS, CDR2 SASEGT. V lost 5 bases, J lost 10 bases, and 11 bases lay in between. CDR3 region: CASSLGAVAFF. DNA of the CDR3: TGTGCCAGCAGTTTGGGGGCGGTAGCTTTCTTT.

The J gene is TRBJ2-5, the V gene TRBV7-6; no clear D. The assigned J gene may be wrong: the sequence end matches TRBJ2-7 better. CDR1 is SGHVS, CDR2 FNYEAQ, per germline. The CDR3 extends over 13 amino acids. The CDR3 is CASSTEAFYEQYF. The CDR3, as DNA: TGTGCCAGCAGTACCGAGGCTTTCTACGAGCAGTACTTC.

The chain combines TRBV10-2 with TRBJ2-1; no definite D call. The germline gives CDR1 WSHSY, CDR2 SAAADI. The CDR3 loop spans 14 amino acids. With 6 bases removed from V and 10 bases from J, the gap between germline ends came to 19 bases. The CDR3 nucleotides are TGCGCCAGCAGCTCCCGAATTCCCATGTACGAGCAGTTCTTC. Translating it yields CASSSRIPMYEQFF.

This chain joins TRBV12-3 or TRBV12-4 and TRBJ2-7, with 8 bases identical to TRBD1. V trimming: 7 bases; J trimming: 4 bases; junction bases outside the gene matches: 9. The CDR3 has 14 amino acids. CDR3 sequence: CASKVGTGLYEQYF. Here the CDR3 DNA reads TGTGCCAGCAAGGTCGGGACAGGACTTTACGAGCAGTACTTC.

The chain has TRBV6-5 and TRBJ1-2, with TRBD1 as a possible D gene (5 bases). The CDR3 sequence is 15 residues long. Trimming took off 5 bases at V and 7 bases at J, with 20 bases between the two ends. CDR1 and CDR2 (germline): MNHEY, SVGAGI. CDR3 region: CASSEVGPGMGGYTF. CDR3 coding DNA: TGTGCCAGCAGTGAGGTGGGACCGGGGATGGGTGGCTACACCTTC.

V gene TRBV25-1 combines with J gene TRBJ2-3; 7 bases are shared with TRBD1. Germline CDR1 and CDR2: MGHDK and SYGVNS. The V and J ends lost 3 bases and 0 bases, in that order; junction bases with no gene match: 6. The CDR3 contains 16 residues. The CDR3 DNA follows: TGTGCCAGCAGTGATCCAAGGGGGCAAAGCACAGATACGCAGTATTTT. Protein: CASSDPRGQSTDTQYF.

By sample fraction, this clonotype is medium-sized. The CDR3 region is CASRRDTQYF. The CDR3 nucleotides read TGTGCCAGCCGGCGGGATACGCAGTATTTT. The chain has TRBV6-1 and TRBJ2-3, with no clear D. The CDR3 covers 10 residues. Trimming took off 8 bases at V and 6 bases at J, with 6 bases between the two ends. Germline loops: CDR1 MNHNS, CDR2 SASEGT.

The V call is TRBV11-2, the J call TRBJ2-1, with a possible D match to TRBD2 (5 bases). CDR1 and CDR2 (germline): SGHAT, FQNNGV. This CDR3 has 13 amino acids. Trimming took off 0 bases at V and 9 bases at J, with 9 bases between the two ends. The CDR3 is CASSLDRTREQFF. The CDR3 bases are TGTGCCAGCAGCTTAGATCGGACTCGTGAGCAGTTCTTC.

This chain joins TRBV12-3 or TRBV12-4 and TRBJ2-3; D gene uncertain. Judging by the DNA end, TRBJ2-1 fits better; the J call may be wrong. This CDR3 is 11 amino acids long. CDR3 residues: CASSLPGEQFF. The CDR3 DNA reads as TGTGCCAGCAGTTTACCCGGGGAGCAGTTCTTC.

V is TRBV11-1 and J is TRBJ1-2; D may be TRBD1 (5 bases). The CDR3 spans 13 residues. CDR1 SGHAT and CDR2 FQDESV come from the germline V gene (reference sequence). The V end was cut by 3 bases, the J end by 8 bases, with 13 bases between. CDR3 region: CASSLFQGYGYTF. CDR3 nucleotides: TGTGCCAGCAGCTTGTTCCAGGGCTACGGCTACACCTTC.

The chain combines TRBV7-8 with TRBJ2-7, with D uncertain. The CDR3 totals 14 residues. In germline, CDR1 is SGHVS, CDR2 FQNEAQ. The V end was cut by 7 bases, the J end by 4 bases, with 17 bases between. The CDR3 spells CASTPTRTEYEQYF. Here the CDR3 DNA reads TGTGCCAGCACCCCGACCCGGACGGAGTACGAGCAGTACTTC.

The chain recombines TRBV7-8 with TRBJ1-4, with TRBD1 as a possible D gene (6 bases). The ends were cut back, 3 bases at V and 8 bases at J, with 16 bases in the middle. CDR3 length: 15 amino acids. From germline, CDR1 is SGHVS and CDR2 FQNEAQ. In DNA, the CDR3 is TGTGCCAGCAGCTTCCAGACAGGCCAAGGGGAAAAACTGTTTTTT. Its translation is CASSFQTGQGEKLFF.

The chain carries TRBV28 and TRBJ2-1, with D perhaps matching TRBD2 (5 bases). The J call may be incorrect, as the DNA end agrees better with TRBJ2-7. Germline V gene sequence: CDR1 MDHEN, CDR2 SYDVKM. The CDR3 is 14 residues long. CDR3 nucleotides: TGTGCCAGCAGCCCCAGGAGGTCCTACAATGAGCAGTACTTC. Amino acid sequence: CASSPRRSYNEQYF.

The chain couples TRBV6-5 to TRBJ2-5; D gene uncertain. The J call could be wrong; TRBJ2-7 is a better fit for the DNA end. This CDR3 has 14 amino acids. Germline CDR1 MNHEY, CDR2 SVGAGI. DNA of the CDR3: TGTGCCAGCAGTTCTGGGTTAATCAACGGCGAGCAGTACTTC. It yields the protein CASSSGLINGEQYF.

CDR3 region: CASSLGQLEAFF. The CDR3 nucleotides read TGTGCCAGCAGCCTGGGACAACTTGAAGCTTTCTTT. The chain has TRBV11-1 and TRBJ1-1, with a possible D match to TRBD1 (6 bases). This CDR3 is 12 amino acids long. The V and J ends lost 5 bases and 7 bases respectively, with 11 bases between them. CDR1 is SGHAT, CDR2 FQDESV, per germline (reference sequence).

This clonotype was counted only a few times. The chain carries TRBV7-8 and TRBJ2-1, with TRBD2 matching 12 bases. The CDR3 has 15 residues. In germline, CDR1 is SGHVS, CDR2 FQNEAQ. V lost 1 base and J lost 10; bases outside the gene matches: 5. The CDR3 nucleotides are TGTGCCAGCAGCTTAGAGGGACTAGCGGGTTGGGAGCAGTTCTTC. This codes for CASSLEGLAGWEQFF.